These 3 T cell receptor beta chains were sequenced from one sample in a study of T cell changes during pregnancy in multiple sclerosis. Assay used: immunoSEQ multiplex PCR; TCRdb lists only in-frame clones, some missing. Counted here are around 38,000 clones, about 92% occurring once; the ten biggest clones make up about 0.42%. Sequencing was performed on CD4+ T cells from peripheral blood mononuclear cells, taken in the third trimester of pregnancy. These TCRs come from a female donor in good health, enrolled as a control in a pregnancy study.

This clone was picked up one time. The rearrangement joins TRBV19 to TRBJ1-4; 8 bases are shared with TRBD1. Germline assignment: CDR1 LNHDA and CDR2 SQIVND (reference sequence). V lost 4 bases to trimming and J lost 4 bases; unmatched junction nucleotides: 5. The length of the CDR3 is 15 residues. In nucleotides, the CDR3 is TGTGCCAGTAGTACCCAGGGGGCGGGTAATGAAAAACTGTTTTTT. It encodes CASSTQGAGNEKLFF. Supplemented by reference TRBV19 and TRBJ1-4, the full variable domain reads DGGITQSPKYLFRKEGQNVTLSCEQNLNHDAMYWYRQDPGQGLRLIYYSQIVNDFQKGDIAEGYSVSREKKESFPLTVTSAQKNPTAFYLCASSTQGAGNEKLFFGSGTQLSVL.

V is TRBV7-6 and J is TRBJ1-3; D may be TRBD1 (6 bases). This CDR3 is 16 amino acids long. The V end lost 1 base, the J end lost 4 bases, and 14 bases lay between the germline ends. Germline values: CDR1 SGHVS, CDR2 FNYEAQ. As DNA, the CDR3 is TGTGCCAGCAGCTTAGGGTCTTCCACAGGGGGAAACACCATATATTTT. Protein product: CASSLGSSTGGNTIYF.

The J gene is TRBJ2-7, the V gene TRBV10-1, with D perhaps matching TRBD2 (6 bases). The germline V gene has CDR1 WNHNN and CDR2 SYGVQD (reference sequence). This CDR3 contains 12 residues. The V gene lost 7 bases and the J gene lost 7 bases, with 14 bases spanning the gap. The DNA for the CDR3 is TGCGCCAGCAAACGTGGGGCGGGGGAGCAGTACTTC. It encodes CASKRGAGEQYF.